This TCR beta chain was recorded in a study of Tregs in tolerant kidney transplant recipients. With V trimmed by 8 bases and J by 4 bases, 5 bases remained unmatched. The germline CDR1 and CDR2 sequences are MNHEY and SMNVEV (reference sequence). The CDR3 spans 13 residues. About this clone: Its antigen is unidentified.

Produced via immunoSEQ multiplex PCR; TCRdb's table is partial and in-frame only. The sample yields fewer than 100,000 clones, approximately 94% seen once. Broader study findings: Biological reproducibility was not directly addressed, but technical replication error appeared minimal. The most relevant donor-specific Treg TCRbeta repertoire apparently came from expansion with activated donor B cells.

The chain couples TRBV27 to TRBJ1-2, with 9 positions matching TRBD1. The TCR originated in a human donor who received a combined kidney and bone marrow transplant. The specimen comprised CD4+ T cells from blood, sampled before the transplant. The CDR3 DNA is TGTGCCAGCCTAGGACAGGGGAGCTATGGCTACACCTTC. Protein sequence: CASLGQGSYGYTF.